A selection of T cell receptor beta chains follows, all from one sample in a study of T cells after yellow fever vaccination. MiXCR, applied by TCRdb to the 5' RACE reads, yields one record per CDR3 protein. The sample carries 250,000 to 350,000 distinct CDR3 sequences, 6.8% recorded once. The input for sequencing was PBMCs, taken 45 days after the first yellow fever vaccination. All receptors come from a young man who received the YFV17D yellow fever vaccine. Each CDR3 is given with its conserved first and last residue. A D gene is named only where the DNA matches it firmly. Not every row has a clone size; where given, it reads once, few, many or a size class.

>TRBJ1-5|.|TRBV20-1|few
TGCAGTGCCAACCCTCTGGGGGATCAGCCCCAGCATTTT
CSANPLGDQPQHF
>TRBJ2-7|TRBD2|TRBV7-9|few
TGTGCCAGCAGCTTTAGCGGGGGGGCCACCTACGAGCAGTACTTC
CASSFSGGATYEQYF
>TRBJ2-7|.|TRBV19|.
TGTGCCAGTAGTATACGTGTATACTCCTACCAGCAGTACTTC
CASSIRVYSYQQYF
>TRBJ1-1|.|TRBV19|many
TGTGCCAGTAGTATTGGGGCAGACACTGAAGCTTTCTTT
CASSIGADTEAFF
>TRBJ2-7|.|TRBV10-3|few
TGTGCCATCAGTCGCTTTCAGGGACCATCCTCCTACGAGCAGTACTTC
CAISRFQGPSSYEQYF
>TRBJ1-1|.|TRBV9|few
TGTGCCAGCAGCGTAGCCCCTTGGGGGGCCATGAACACTGAAGCTTTCTTT
CASSVAPWGAMNTEAFF
>TRBJ2-4|.|TRBV6-2/TRBV6-3|.
TGTGCCAGCAGTCGACCGGGGGCAGGCAAAAACATTCAGTACTTC
CASSRPGAGKNIQYF
>TRBJ1-1|TRBD1|TRBV20-1|.
TGCAGTGCTAGAAGACAGGGTGTTAACACTGAAGCTTTCTTT
CSARRQGVNTEAFF
>TRBJ2-5|TRBD1|TRBV4-3|many
TGCGCCAGCAGCCTAGGGACAGGGGAAGGTGAGACCCAGTACTTC
CASSLGTGEGETQYF
>TRBJ2-1|TRBD2|TRBV6-2/TRBV6-3|few
TGTGCCAGCAGTTACTCGATCGGGGGGGCGACCTACAATGAGCAGTTCTTC
CASSYSIGGATYNEQFF
>TRBJ2-5|.|TRBV11-2|.
TGTGCCAGCAGCCCCCTCGCCGGGATTGAGGAGACCCAGTACTTC
CASSPLAGIEETQYF
>TRBJ2-1|TRBD1|TRBV13|.
TGTGCCAGCAGCCCCGGGACAGGGGGCATCGGTGAGCAGTTCTTC
CASSPGTGGIGEQFF
>TRBJ2-3|.|TRBV12-3/TRBV12-4|.
TGTGCCAGCGTCCCTCGGTACGACACAGATACGCAGTATTTT
CASVPRYDTDTQYF
>TRBJ1-6|.|TRBV6-2/TRBV6-3|.
TGTGCCAGCAGTTCCTTCCAGGGGAGCTCCTATAATTCACCCCTCCACTTT
CASSSFQGSSYNSPLHF
>TRBJ2-7|.|TRBV7-2|few
TGTGCCAGCAGCTTACAAGGCCCAGTCAACCCCGTCCCCGAGCAGTACTTC
CASSLQGPVNPVPEQYF
>TRBJ2-5|.|TRBV12-3/TRBV12-4|.
TGTGCCACCAGTTTAACCTACCAAGAGACCCAGTACTTC
CATSLTYQETQYF
>TRBJ2-3|.|TRBV3-1|many
TGTGCCAGCAGTTTCATCGGAACAGATACGCAGTATTTT
CASSFIGTDTQYF
>TRBJ2-1|.|TRBV7-6|.
TGTGCCAGCAGCTTTGAGATAACCTCCTACAATGAGCAGTTCTTC
CASSFEITSYNEQFF
>TRBJ2-1|TRBD2|TRBV4-2|few
TGTGCCAGCAGCCAAGGGGTCTCTAGCGGGGGGTTCTACAATGAGCAGTTCTTC
CASSQGVSSGGFYNEQFF
>TRBJ2-3|.|TRBV4-3|few
TGCGCCAGCAGCCACGGGGGCGCCACAAACACAGATACGCAGTATTTT
CASSHGGATNTDTQYF
>TRBJ1-4|.|TRBV12-3/TRBV12-4|many
TGTGCCAGCAGTTTCCATGAAAAACTGTTTTTT
CASSFHEKLFF
>TRBJ2-7|.|TRBV23-1|few
TGCGCCAGCAGTCTTTGGGCCTTTTACGAGCAGTACTTC
CASSLWAFYEQYF
>TRBJ1-1|.|TRBV5-6|many
TGTGCCAGCAGCGCTATCGGGACCGGGGGAATGGGGGCTTTCTTT
CASSAIGTGGMGAFF
>TRBJ2-7|.|TRBV7-8|.
TGTGCCAGCAGCTTTTCAGGGGCTAGCGAGCAGTACTTC
CASSFSGASEQYF
>TRBJ1-5|.|TRBV7-2|many
TGTGCCAGCAGCGTAGGGGCGGGGGATCAGCCCCAGCATTTT
CASSVGAGDQPQHF
>TRBJ2-3|TRBD2|TRBV4-3|many
TGCGCCAGCAGCCTCTACTCACCTAGCGGGGGGGCGTCGGATACGCAGTATTTT
CASSLYSPSGGASDTQYF
>TRBJ1-1|.|TRBV12-3/TRBV12-4|few
TGTGCCAGCAGTTTTAGTTTTGGGGTCATGAACACTGAAGCTTTCTTT
CASSFSFGVMNTEAFF
>TRBJ1-4|.|TRBV15|.
TGTGCCACCAGCAGCAGGGGCTCCACTAATGAAAAACTGTTTTTT
CATSSRGSTNEKLFF
>TRBJ1-6|TRBD1|TRBV5-1|many
TGCGCCAGCAGTTTTCAAGGGGGCGCAGGTCGTTCACCCCTCCACTTT
CASSFQGGAGRSPLHF
>TRBJ2-5|.|TRBV20-1|.
TGCAGTGCTAGGGGTGGGATCGGGGAGACCCAGTACTTC
CSARGGIGETQYF